This T cell receptor beta chain was captured by sequencing in a study of blood T cell repertoires in COVID-19. Study in general: Material from acute and convalescent COVID-19 was sourced from the United States, Italy and Spain.

Profiling relied on immunoSEQ multiplex PCR, and the TCRdb table lists in-frame clones only, not all of them. This sample has some 200,000 clones, with about 81% found just once. Participants were aged about 18 to 89 years from around 26 US areas. Participants' reported clinical history set cohort assignment. Sample: PBMCs or T cells enriched from blood (not recorded which). This clonotype was sampled from a man aged 35 to 55 who had recovered from COVID-19.

CDR3: CASSVRDRGFTGELFF. CDR3 sequence (DNA): TGTGCCAGCAGCGTCCGGGACAGGGGGTTCACCGGGGAGCTGTTTTTT. V and J are TRBV5-5 and TRBJ2-2; 11 nucleotides agree with TRBD1. Germline V gene sequence: CDR1 SGHKS, CDR2 YYEKEE (reference sequence). CDR3 length: 16 residues. Germline trimming cut 4 bases from V and 4 bases from J; bases unmatched to any gene: 6.